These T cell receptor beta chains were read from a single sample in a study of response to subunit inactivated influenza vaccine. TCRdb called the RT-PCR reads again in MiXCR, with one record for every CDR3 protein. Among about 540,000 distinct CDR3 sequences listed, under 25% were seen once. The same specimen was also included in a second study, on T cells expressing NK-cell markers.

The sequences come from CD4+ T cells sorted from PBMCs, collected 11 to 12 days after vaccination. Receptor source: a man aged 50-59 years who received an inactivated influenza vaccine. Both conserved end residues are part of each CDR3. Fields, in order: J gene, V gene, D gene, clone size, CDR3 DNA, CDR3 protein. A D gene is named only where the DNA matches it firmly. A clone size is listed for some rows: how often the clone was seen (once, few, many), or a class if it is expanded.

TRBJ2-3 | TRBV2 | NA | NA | TGTGCCAGCAGATTTACTAGCACAGATACGCAGTATTTT | CASRFTSTDTQYF
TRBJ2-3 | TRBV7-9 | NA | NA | TGTGCCAGCAGCTTAGTACGGGGAGATACGCAGTATTTT | CASSLVRGDTQYF
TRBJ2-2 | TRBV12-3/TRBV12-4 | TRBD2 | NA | TGTGCCAGCAGTTTTGCGGGACTACCCACCGGGGAGCTGTTTTTT | CASSFAGLPTGELFF
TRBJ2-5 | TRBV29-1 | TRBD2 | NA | TGCAGCGTTGTGTTTAGCGGGGAGACCCAGTACTTC | CSVVFSGETQYF
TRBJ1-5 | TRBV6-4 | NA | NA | TGTGCCAGCAGTGACTCTCATAGCAATCAGCCCCAGCATTTT | CASSDSHSNQPQHF
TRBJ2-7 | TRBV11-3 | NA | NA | TGTGCCAGCAGCCTGACAAGAGTCTACGAGCAGTACTTC | CASSLTRVYEQYF
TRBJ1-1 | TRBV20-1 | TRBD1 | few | TGCAGTGCTCAGACAGGGGGATCGGACACTGAAGCTTTCTTT | CSAQTGGSDTEAFF
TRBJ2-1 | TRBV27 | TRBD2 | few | TGTGCCAGCAGGACAGCGGGAAGGCCCTACAATGAGCAGTTCTTC | CASRTAGRPYNEQFF
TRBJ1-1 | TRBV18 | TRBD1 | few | TGTGCCAGCTCACCGGGACAGGGAGGGAACACTGAAGCTTTCTTT | CASSPGQGGNTEAFF
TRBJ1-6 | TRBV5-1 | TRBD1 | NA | TGCGCCAGCAGTTTGGACAGGACCTATAATTCACCCCTCCACTTT | CASSLDRTYNSPLHF
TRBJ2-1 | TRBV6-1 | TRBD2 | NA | TGTGCCAGCAGTCCCGGGACTAGCGGGAAGGCGCAGTTCTTC | CASSPGTSGKAQFF
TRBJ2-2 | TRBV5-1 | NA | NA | TGCGCCAGCAGCTTACAGAACTTGGCCGGGGAGCTGTTTTTT | CASSLQNLAGELFF
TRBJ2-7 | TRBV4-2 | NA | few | TGTGCCAGCAGCCAAGTCGCAGGGGTATCCTCCTCCTACGAGCAGTACTTC | CASSQVAGVSSSYEQYF
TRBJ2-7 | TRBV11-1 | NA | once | TGTGCCAGCAGCTTAAACAGCCTGCCCATAAGCTACGAGCAGTACTTC | CASSLNSLPISYEQYF
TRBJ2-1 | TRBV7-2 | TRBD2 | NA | TGTGCCAGCAGCCCCTGGTGGGAGGGATTCGGTGAGCAGTTCTTC | CASSPWWEGFGEQFF
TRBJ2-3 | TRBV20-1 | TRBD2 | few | TGCAGTTTGTCGGGACTAGCGGGAGCGAGTACCGGCACAGATACGCAGTATTTT | CSLSGLAGASTGTDTQYF
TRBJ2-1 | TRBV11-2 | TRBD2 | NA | TGTGCCAGCAGCTTGGGACTAGCGGGAGTTGATGAGCAGTTCTTC | CASSLGLAGVDEQFF
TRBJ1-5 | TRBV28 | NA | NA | TGTGCCAGCAGTTTACGGTTCGGCAATCAGCCCCAGCATTTT | CASSLRFGNQPQHF
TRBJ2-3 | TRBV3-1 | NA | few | TGTGCCAGCAGCCGCGGGACATACAACACAGATACGCAGTATTTT | CASSRGTYNTDTQYF
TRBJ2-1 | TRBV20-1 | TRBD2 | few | TGCAGTGCCGTTCGCGGGAGTCGTAACAATGAGCAGTTCTTC | CSAVRGSRNNEQFF
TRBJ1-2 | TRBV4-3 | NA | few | TGCGCCAGCAGCCAAGACCAGGGAGGCTACACCTTC | CASSQDQGGYTF
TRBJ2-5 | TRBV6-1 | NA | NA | TGTGCCAGCAGTGACCCCCGGACAGCCCTCCAAGAGACCCAGTACTTC | CASSDPRTALQETQYF
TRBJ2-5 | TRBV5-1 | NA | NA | TGCGCCAGCAGCTTGGCCGGAGGGCCCGATCTAGAGACCCAGTACTTC | CASSLAGGPDLETQYF
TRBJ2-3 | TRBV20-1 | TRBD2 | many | TGCAGTGCTAGGAGACGGGAGGCACAGCGGCCAGATACGCAGTATTTT | CSARRREAQRPDTQYF
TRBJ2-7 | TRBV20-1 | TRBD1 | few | TGCAGTGCTAAAACCGGGACAGGGTCCTACGAGCAGTACTTC | CSAKTGTGSYEQYF
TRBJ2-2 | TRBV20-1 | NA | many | TGCAGTGCTAGTGTTTCCGGGGGCGGGGAGCTGTTTTTT | CSASVSGGGELFF
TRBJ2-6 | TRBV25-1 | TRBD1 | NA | TGTGCCAGCAGTGAGGACAGGGGAGCCAACGTCCTGACTTTC | CASSEDRGANVLTF
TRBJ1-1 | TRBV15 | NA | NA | TGTGCCACCAGCATCCTCCCCCCCCGGGGGGGGCGCACTGAAGCTTTCTTT | CATSILPPRGGRTEAFF
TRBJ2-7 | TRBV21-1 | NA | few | TGTGCCAGCAGCTATACCGGGACAGGGACTTACGAGCAGTACTTC | CASSYTGTGTYEQYF
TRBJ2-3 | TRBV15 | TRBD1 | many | TGTGCCACCAGCAGAGATCGCGGACAGGGGAGGAATACGCAGTATTTT | CATSRDRGQGRNTQYF
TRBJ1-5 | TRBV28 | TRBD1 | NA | TGTGCCAGCAGTTCCGGAGGGGGCGGACAGCCCCAGCATTTT | CASSSGGGGQPQHF
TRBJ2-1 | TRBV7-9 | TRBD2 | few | TGTGCCAGCAGCGCTAGCGGGAGGCCAAACAATGAGCAGTTCTTC | CASSASGRPNNEQFF
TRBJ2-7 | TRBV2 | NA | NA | TGTGCCAGCGGGGGAGACGTCGACTACGAGCAGTACTTC | CASGGDVDYEQYF
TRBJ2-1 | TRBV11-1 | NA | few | TGTGCCAGCAGCTTCAAGGGGCCCTATGAGCAGTTCTTC | CASSFKGPYEQFF
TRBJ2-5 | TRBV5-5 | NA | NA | TGTGCCAGCAGCTTAGCGAGTACCCAAGAGACCCAGTACTTC | CASSLASTQETQYF
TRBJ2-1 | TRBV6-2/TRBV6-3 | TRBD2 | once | TGTGCCAGCAGTTACGCGGGCGGGAGGACGAATGAGCAGTTCTTC | CASSYAGGRTNEQFF
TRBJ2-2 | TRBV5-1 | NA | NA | TGCGCCAGCAGACCTGGGGGTACCAACACCGGGGAGCTGTTTTTT | CASRPGGTNTGELFF
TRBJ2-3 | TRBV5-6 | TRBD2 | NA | TGTGCCAGCAGGGGGAGGGCCAGAGGGGATACGCAGTATTTT | CASRGRARGDTQYF
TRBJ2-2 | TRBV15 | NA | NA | TGTGCCACCAGCAGTTACTACACCGGGGAGCTGTTTTTT | CATSSYYTGELFF
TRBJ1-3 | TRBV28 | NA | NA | TGTGCCAGCATTGGACCAGGCGGAAACACCATATATTTT | CASIGPGGNTIYF
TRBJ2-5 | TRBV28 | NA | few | TGTGCCAGCAGTTTTGCAGGGATGCTGCGGTCCTTGGAGACCCAGTACTTC | CASSFAGMLRSLETQYF
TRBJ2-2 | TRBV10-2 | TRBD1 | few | TGCGCCAGCGGGGGGGGGACAGGGGGCGCCGACGGGGAGCTGTTTTTT | CASGGGTGGADGELFF
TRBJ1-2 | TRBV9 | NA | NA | TGTGCCAGCAGCGTAGAATTCCATGGCTACACCTTC | CASSVEFHGYTF
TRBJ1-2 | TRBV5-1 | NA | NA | TGCGCCAGCAGCTTGGTTGGGAGTCAACGGAAGAATGGCTACACCTTC | CASSLVGSQRKNGYTF
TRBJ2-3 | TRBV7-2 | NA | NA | TGTGCCAGCAGCTTGACGACCGTCACAGATACGCAGTATTTT | CASSLTTVTDTQYF
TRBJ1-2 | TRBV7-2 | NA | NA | TGTGCCAGCAGCTTAAAAGGAGGGGCTAGGGATGGCTACACCTTC | CASSLKGGARDGYTF
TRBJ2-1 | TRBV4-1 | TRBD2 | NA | TGCGCCAGCAGCCCAGCACGGACTAGCGCTTACAATGAGCAGTTCTTC | CASSPARTSAYNEQFF
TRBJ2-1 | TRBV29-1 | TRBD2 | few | TGCAGCGTTGAAGACCAATTTAATAGGGCGGGAGCCTACAATGAGCAGTTCTTC | CSVEDQFNRAGAYNEQFF
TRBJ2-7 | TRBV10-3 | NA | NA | TGTGCCATCAGTGAGTCTTCCTTGGGGAAGGGCCGCTCCTACGAGCAGTACTTC | CAISESSLGKGRSYEQYF
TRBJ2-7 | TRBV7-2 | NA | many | TGTGCCAGCAGAAGGGACCTGAACTACGAGCAGTACTTC | CASRRDLNYEQYF
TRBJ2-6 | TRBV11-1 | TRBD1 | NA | TGTGCCAGCAGCTTCAAATGGGGACAGGGTACTCTCTTAGGGGCCAACGTCCTGACTTTC | CASSFKWGQGTLLGANVLTF
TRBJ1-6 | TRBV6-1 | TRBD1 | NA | TGTGCCAGCAGTCCAGGGGGCGGTGATTCACCCCTCCACTTT | CASSPGGGDSPLHF
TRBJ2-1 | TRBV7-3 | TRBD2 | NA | TGTGCCAGCAGCACCACTAGCGGCCCTTATAGGGAGCAGTTCTTC | CASSTTSGPYREQFF
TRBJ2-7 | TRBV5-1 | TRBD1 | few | TGCGCCAGCAGCTTTCTCCGGGACAGTATGTACGAGCAGTACTTC | CASSFLRDSMYEQYF